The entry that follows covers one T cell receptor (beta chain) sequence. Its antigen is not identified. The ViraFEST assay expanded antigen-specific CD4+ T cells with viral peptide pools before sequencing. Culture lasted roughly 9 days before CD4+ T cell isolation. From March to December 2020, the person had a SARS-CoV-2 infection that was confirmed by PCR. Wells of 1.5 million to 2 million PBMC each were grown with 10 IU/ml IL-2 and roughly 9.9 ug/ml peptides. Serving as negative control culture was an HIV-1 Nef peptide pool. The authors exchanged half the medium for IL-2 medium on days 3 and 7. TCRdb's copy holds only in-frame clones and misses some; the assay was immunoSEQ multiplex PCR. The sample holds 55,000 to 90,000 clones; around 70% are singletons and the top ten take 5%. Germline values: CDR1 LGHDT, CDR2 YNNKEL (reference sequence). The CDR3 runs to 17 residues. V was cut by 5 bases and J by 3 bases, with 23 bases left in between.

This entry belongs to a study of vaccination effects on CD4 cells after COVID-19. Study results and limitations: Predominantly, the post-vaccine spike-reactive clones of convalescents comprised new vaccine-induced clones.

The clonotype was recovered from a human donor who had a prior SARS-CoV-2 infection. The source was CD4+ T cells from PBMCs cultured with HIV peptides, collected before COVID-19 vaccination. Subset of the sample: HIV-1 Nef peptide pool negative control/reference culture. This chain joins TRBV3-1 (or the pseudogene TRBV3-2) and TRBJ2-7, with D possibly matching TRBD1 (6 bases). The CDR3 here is CASSRTGGQTLSYEQYF. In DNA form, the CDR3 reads TGTGCCAGCAGCAGAACCGGCGGACAGACCTTAAGCTACGAGCAGTACTTC.